The T cell receptor (beta chain) described here comes from a study of T cells in severe cutaneous drug reactions (dated by TCRdb to about 2019). Regarding the complete study: Recruitment took place between the early 2010s and the late 2010s, drawing patients from Taiwan, Thailand and a European registry network. Assignment of the culprit drug relied on both the Naranjo algorithm and the ALDEN drug causality algorithm. The study combined bulk TCR sequencing with single-cell sequencing, quantitative PCR validation, functional assays and transgenic mouse experiments. Enrollment was limited to patients whose SJS/TEN or DRESS diagnosis was probable or definite according to RegiSCAR criteria. To build the libraries, iRepertoire multiplex PCR was used, and the authors pointed to a comparison in which iRepertoire and 5' RACE methods, with or without UMI, captured abundant clonotypes similarly. Patients in either the acute or the recovery stage provided biological samples, such as blister fluids/cells and PBMC. General conclusions and limits of the study: A public TCRbeta CDR3 was found in all seven CBZ-SJS/TEN blister samples (mean around 15%) but was undetectable or scarce in tolerant-control and healthy-donor PBMC. Whether the public TCR generalizes to SJS/TEN caused by other drugs was noted by the authors as still needing further study. CBZ-SJS/TEN patients showed strongly increased TRBV12-4 usage, with averages of roughly 34% in blister cells and 4% to 5% in PBMC.

For both bulk and single-cell sequencing, libraries were prepared with the iRepertoire multiplex PCR system using TCR subtype-specific primers. Multiplex PCR using primers aimed at the V, D and J gene regions produced the bulk TCR beta libraries. Approximately 95-550 ng of RNA per sample was used as input for bulk TCR library preparation. An Illumina MiSeq was used to sequence bulk TCR beta amplicons. Per the original workflow: Sample misassignments and low-quality sequencing reads were removed through quality control steps. The amino acids lying between the V-gene Y[YFLI]C motif and the J-segment [FW]GXGT motif were defined as CDR3. CDR3 clonotypes and TRBV and TRBJ gene assignments were based on the IMGT database. Per-sample TRBV expression was normalized to the mean of the same gene in PBMC from nearly 45 healthy donors. Reads reprocessed by TCRdb are summarized as one entry per CDR3 protein sequence, and DNA is absent. V and J calls and clone size were set by TCRdb, not the authors. The table for this sample shows approximately 7,600 distinct CDR3 sequences. The leading ten clones occupy about a quarter of the sample.

Concerning this clonotype itself: It lacks a known antigen.

Sequenced donors were patients with carbamazepine-induced Stevens-Johnson syndrome or toxic epidermal necrolysis (CBZ-SJS/TEN). To look for drug-specific clonotypes, next-generation sequencing was used to profile the T cell receptor repertoires of patients with drug-induced severe cutaneous adverse reactions. The RNA was isolated from either blister cells of skin lesions or peripheral blood mononuclear cells. The CDR3 contains 15 residues, cysteine and phenylalanine counted. The DNA is unrecorded. Sequences SEHNR (CDR1) and FQNEAQ (CDR2) are obtained from the germline V gene (reference sequence). The chain uses TRBV7-9 and TRBJ2-1; TCRdb proposes TRBD1, but this gene call is untestable without DNA. The receptor's source is a human donor with a severe cutaneous adverse drug reaction. Sequences were obtained from cells from a skin blister. The cell subset or site label corresponds to: unsorted cells from skin lesion blisters. The CDR3 region reads CASSQTASSYNEQFF.